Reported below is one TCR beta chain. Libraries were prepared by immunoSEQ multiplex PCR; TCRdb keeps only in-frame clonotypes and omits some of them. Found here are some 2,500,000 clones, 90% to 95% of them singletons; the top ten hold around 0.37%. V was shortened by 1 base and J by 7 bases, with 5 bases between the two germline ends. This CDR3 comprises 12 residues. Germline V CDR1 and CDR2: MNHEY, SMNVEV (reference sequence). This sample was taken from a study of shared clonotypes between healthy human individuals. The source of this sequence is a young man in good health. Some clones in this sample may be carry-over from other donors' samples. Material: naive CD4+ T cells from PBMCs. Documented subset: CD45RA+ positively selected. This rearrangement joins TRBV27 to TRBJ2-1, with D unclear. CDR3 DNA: TGTGCCAGCAGTTTATACGGGAATGAGCAGTTCTTC. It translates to CASSLYGNEQFF.